This T cell receptor beta chain was profiled in a study of fetal regulatory T cell absence and autoimmunity. Study-level background: Without clinical diabetes, IPEX patients showed exocrine pancreas autoimmunity. Study-wide findings and caveats: Antigen-driven pancreatic autoimmunity before birth in IPEX was inferred from oligoclonal enrichment. Pancreas and cord blood did not differ much in TRB family usage.

The assay was run at survey level. TCRdb keeps only in-frame clones here, not all; method: immunoSEQ multiplex PCR. Of some 87,000 clones in the sample, 72% were seen once. The germline V gene encodes CDR1 LGHNA and CDR2 YSLEER. The CDR3 sequence is 14 residues long. Trimming stripped 4 bases from V and 1 base from J, with 10 bases between. Worth noting for this clone: Its antigen is unidentified.

The TCR originated in a male donor with IPEX syndrome. The sample was pancreas tissue. The V and J genes are TRBV4-3 and TRBJ1-1; maybe TRBD1 (6 bases). CDR3 sequence (DNA): TGCGCCAGCAGCCGCGAACAGGGGAACACTGAAGCTTTCTTT. Protein sequence: CASSREQGNTEAFF.